This T cell receptor beta chain came from a study of T cell responses to AZD1222 COVID-19 vaccine. The protocol was immunoSEQ multiplex PCR, while the TCRdb copy is restricted to in-frame clones and leaves out a portion. The sample carries under 200,000 clones, about 93% recorded once. The germline V gene has CDR1 LGHNA and CDR2 YNFKEQ. The CDR3 extends over 14 amino acids. V lost 1 base to trimming and J lost 6 bases, with 13 bases between them. V is TRBV4-2 and J is TRBJ2-7; D is unresolved. The material was peripheral blood, obtained on day 0 of AZD1222 vaccination. The TCR was taken from an adult in good health. Here the CDR3 DNA reads TGTGCCAGCAGCCAAGCGGCCAGCCCTCGCGAGCAGTACTTC. Amino acid sequence: CASSQAASPREQYF.